This entry lists 30 T cell receptor beta chains sequenced from one sample in a study of blood T cell repertoires in COVID-19. Profiled with immunoSEQ multiplex PCR; TCRdb holds only in-frame clones, not every one. The sample comprises 250,000 to 300,000 clones, 90% to 95% of which are singletons, and over 2% rests with the top ten. The specimen was peripheral blood. The origin of the receptors is a woman younger than 45 with COVID-19, enrolled during active disease.

The CDR3: CSAQKGASDTQYF. DNA for the CDR3: TGCAGCGCCCAGAAGGGGGCCTCAGATACGCAGTATTTT. V is TRBV29-1 and J is TRBJ2-3; 7 bases line up with TRBD1. Germline CDR1 is SQVTM and CDR2 is ANQGSEA. V was clipped by 7 bases and J by 4 bases; unmatched bases: 8. CDR3 length equals 13 residues.

The chain recombines TRBV2 with TRBJ2-3; 7 nucleotides agree with TRBD2. Trimming at V came to 7 bases and at J to 2 bases, leaving 6 bases not matched to a gene. Germline CDR1 and CDR2: SNHLY and FYNNEI. The CDR3 contains 14 residues. The CDR3 loop reads CASTPAGHTDTQYF. Here the CDR3 DNA reads TGTGCCAGCACTCCAGCGGGGCACACAGATACGCAGTATTTT.

The chain employs TRBV2 and TRBJ1-5; 7 bases are shared with TRBD1. This CDR3 is 15 amino acids long. Germline CDR1 and CDR2: SNHLY and FYNNEI. V shed 3 bases and J 3 bases; nucleotides not matched to a gene: 5. The CDR3 region has the DNA TGTGCCAGCAGTGAGGGCCAGGGGGTCAATCAGCCCCAGCATTTT. It specifies CASSEGQGVNQPQHF. The variable domain in full, completed from reference TRBV2 and TRBJ1-5, reads EPEVTQTPSHQVTQMGQEVILRCVPISNHLYFYWYRQILGQKVEFLVSFYNNEISEKSEIFDDQFSVERPDGSNFTLKIRSTKLEDSAMYFCASSEGQGVNQPQHFGDGTRLSIL.

The chain combines TRBV28 with TRBJ2-3; 7 bases fit TRBD2. CDR1 is MDHEN and CDR2 is SYDVKM in the germline V gene. J was trimmed by 3 bases and V by 6 bases; bases with no gene match: 9. This CDR3 is built from 15 residues. The chain's CDR3 is CASSEGGSRTDTQYF. DNA of the CDR3: TGTGCCAGCAGCGAGGGCGGGAGTAGGACAGATACGCAGTATTTT.

This clone has only a few counts. The chain is built from TRBV27 and TRBJ1-1; 7 bases match TRBD1. CDR3 length equals 17 residues. Germline V gives CDR1 MNHEY, CDR2 SMNVEV (reference sequence). V lost 1 base and J lost 6; bases outside the gene matches: 14. CDR3 residues: CASSLFGSQGGRAEAFF. As DNA, the CDR3 is TGTGCCAGCAGTTTATTCGGGAGTCAGGGGGGTCGGGCTGAAGCTTTCTTT.

The chain carries TRBV12-3 or TRBV12-4 and TRBJ2-7; a weak D match, TRBD2 (5 bases). CDR3 length: 12 residues. Trimming shortened V by 6 bases and J by 4 bases, and 10 bases separated the two germline ends. CDR3 bases: TGTGCCAGCAGCTACGGGATTTACGAGCAGTACTTC. Residues: CASSYGIYEQYF.

The rearrangement joins TRBV19 to TRBJ2-2, with D perhaps matching TRBD1 (8 bases). Trimming took 7 bases from V and 7 from J, leaving 22 bases between them. This CDR3 has 16 residues. Germline CDR1 and CDR2: LNHDA and SQIVND (reference sequence). The CDR3 protein is CASTFYRGGDGGELFF. CDR3 nucleotides: TGTGCCAGTACCTTTTACAGGGGGGGCGATGGCGGGGAGCTGTTTTTT.

The chain joins TRBV4-1 to TRBJ2-7, with D uncertain. CDR3 size: 14 residues. V was clipped by 1 base and J by 2 bases, with 9 bases between them. Germline V gene sequence: CDR1 MGHRA, CDR2 YSYEKL. CDR3 residues: CASSQVYVTYEQYF. The CDR3 DNA reads as TGCGCCAGCAGCCAAGTCTACGTAACCTACGAGCAGTACTTC.

The chain employs TRBV6-5 and TRBJ1-1; 7 bases fit TRBD1. Trimming at V came to 7 bases and at J to 5 bases, leaving 7 bases not matched to a gene. Germline loops: CDR1 MNHEY, CDR2 SVGAGI. The CDR3 contains 13 residues. The CDR3 region has the DNA TGTGCCAGCATCTCCGCGACAGGGACTGAAGCTTTCTTT. It specifies CASISATGTEAFF.

The chain has TRBV27 and TRBJ1-6; D gene unclear. Trimming took 5 bases from V and 0 from J, leaving 14 bases between them. CDR3 length equals 17 residues. Germline V gene data show CDR1 as MNHEY and CDR2 as SMNVEV (reference sequence). DNA of the CDR3: TGTGCCAGCAGTAATAAGGACGGGAGCTCCTATAATTCACCCCTCCACTTT. This sequence encodes CASSNKDGSSYNSPLHF.

This sequence joins TRBV5-6 and TRBJ1-2; no clear D gene. CDR3 length: 12 residues. Trimming cost V 4 bases and J 7 bases, with 11 bases left between them. CDR1 is SGHDT, CDR2 YYEEEE, per germline. This CDR3 is CASSIREAGYTF. The DNA of the CDR3 is TGTGCCAGCAGCATCCGGGAGGCTGGCTACACCTTC.

This clone has a single count. This sequence joins TRBV6-5 and TRBJ1-3; D ambiguous. Germline loops: CDR1 MNHEY, CDR2 SVGAGI. This CDR3 comprises 14 residues. Trimming left V 2 bases short and J 4 bases short, with 9 bases between. CDR3 amino acids: CASSYTQNGNTIYF. Written as DNA, the CDR3 is TGTGCCAGCAGTTACACACAGAACGGAAACACCATATATTTT.

This clone appeared a single time. This chain connects TRBV4-1 to TRBJ1-1, with D perhaps TRBD1 (6 bases). CDR3 length: 14 amino acids. V lost 4 bases to trimming and J lost 0 bases, with 9 bases between them. Germline values: CDR1 MGHRA, CDR2 YSYEKL. The CDR3, as DNA: TGCGCCAGCAGCCTCGGACAGCTGAACACTGAAGCTTTCTTT. The encoded protein is CASSLGQLNTEAFF.

The chain carries TRBV28 and TRBJ2-7; D might be TRBD1 (6 bases). V was shortened by 6 bases and J by 4 bases, with 19 bases between the two germline ends. CDR1 MDHEN and CDR2 SYDVKM come from the germline V gene. The CDR3 runs 15 residues. CDR3 protein: CASRLSIGTSYEQYF. The CDR3 nucleotides read TGTGCCAGCAGACTCTCCATAGGGACAAGTTACGAGCAGTACTTC.

V is TRBV5-1 and J is TRBJ1-5; TRBD1 matches at 10 bases. The CDR3 consists of 15 residues. V shed 3 bases and J 3 bases; nucleotides not matched to a gene: 3. Germline V gives CDR1 SGHRS, CDR2 YFSETQ. The CDR3 spells CASSSGQGDNQPQHF. CDR3 nucleotides: TGCGCCAGCAGCTCCGGACAGGGGGACAATCAGCCCCAGCATTTT.

The chain joins TRBV2 to TRBJ1-1; D not certain. Germline-derived CDR1 and CDR2 are SNHLY and FYNNEI. V dropped 6 bases and J dropped 4 bases, with 15 bases sitting between them. The CDR3 contains 14 residues. The CDR3 coding sequence is TGTGCCAGCAGCCAAAACCTCGGCGGCACTGAAGCTTTCTTT. This translates into CASSQNLGGTEAFF.

The chain is built from TRBV7-3 and TRBJ2-1; 11 nucleotides agree with TRBD2. The CDR3 length is 15 residues. Germline V gives CDR1 SGHTA, CDR2 FQGTGA. The V segment lost 5 bases and the J segment 8 bases; nucleotides outside the gene matches: 8. The CDR3 region has the DNA TGTGCCAGCAGCAATAGACTAGCGGGACTCGATGAGCAGTTCTTC. This codes for CASSNRLAGLDEQFF.

The V gene is TRBV27, the J gene TRBJ2-1; TRBD1 is a possible D gene (5 bases). Germline lookup yields CDR1 MNHEY and CDR2 SMNVEV (reference sequence). V was trimmed by 4 bases and J by 0 bases, leaving 10 bases between them. The CDR3 runs to 15 residues. CDR3 loop: CASSSRQPSYNEQFF. CDR3 bases: TGTGCCAGCAGTTCGAGACAGCCCTCCTACAATGAGCAGTTCTTC.

V gene TRBV7-2 combines with J gene TRBJ1-6; TRBD1 agrees at 10 bases. The junction had 4 bases not matched to a gene; V was cut back by 4 bases and J by 1 base. This CDR3 has 17 residues. CDR1 is SGHTA, CDR2 FQGNSA, per germline. CDR3 sequence reads: CASSYRTGGSYNSPLHF. The CDR3 bases are TGTGCCAGCAGCTACCGGACAGGGGGATCCTATAATTCACCCCTCCACTTT.

The V and J genes are TRBV5-1 and TRBJ1-5; TRBD1 agrees at 8 bases. Germline trimming cut 4 bases from V and 6 bases from J; bases unmatched to any gene: 6. Germline V CDR1 and CDR2: SGHRS, YFSETQ. The CDR3 totals 14 residues. CDR3 nucleotides: TGCGCCAGCAGCGAGACAGGGGTGGGTCAGCCCCAGCATTTT. Protein: CASSETGVGQPQHF.

The chain uses TRBV6-2 or TRBV6-3 and TRBJ2-1, with D possibly matching TRBD1 (7 bases). Trimming shortened V by 2 bases and J by 4 bases, and 21 bases separated the two germline ends. The CDR3 covers 18 residues. Germline V CDR1 and CDR2: MNHEY, SVGEGT. In DNA, the CDR3 is TGTGCCAGCAGTTACCTTCGAACAGGGGCAGGAGGGTACAATGAGCAGTTCTTC. Its protein is CASSYLRTGAGGYNEQFF.

This clone was detected only once. CDR3: CASSFPWGGRVNQPQHF. The CDR3 nucleotides read TGTGCCAGCAGTTTCCCCTGGGGAGGGCGGGTAAACCAGCCCCAGCATTTT. The chain has TRBV28 and TRBJ1-5; no firm D call. The CDR3 spans 17 residues. Germline values: CDR1 MDHEN, CDR2 SYDVKM. Trimming stripped 3 bases from V and 7 bases from J, with 22 bases between.

The chain is built from TRBV30 and TRBJ2-7; 10 bases agree with TRBD2. From germline, CDR1 is GTSNPN and CDR2 SVGIG (reference sequence). Unmatched junction bases numbered 6, after V lost 2 bases and J lost 5 bases. There are 14 residues in the CDR3. CDR3 sequence: CAWSTGTSVHEQYF. The CDR3 DNA follows: TGTGCCTGGAGTACCGGGACTAGCGTCCACGAGCAGTACTTC.

The chain uses TRBV11-2 and TRBJ2-7; 13 bases align to TRBD2. The CDR3 covers 17 residues. The trim removed 4 bases at V and 3 bases at J, leaving 9 bases unmatched. Germline assignment: CDR1 SGHAT and CDR2 FQNNGV. The CDR3: CASSSVMGLAGNYEQYF. The DNA of the CDR3 is TGTGCCAGCAGCTCTGTCATGGGACTAGCGGGAAACTACGAGCAGTACTTC.

The chain has TRBV6-2 or TRBV6-3 and TRBJ2-3; 7 nucleotides agree with TRBD2. This CDR3 contains 15 residues. V lost 2 bases to trimming and J lost 3 bases; unmatched junction nucleotides: 5. The germline V gene encodes CDR1 MNHEY and CDR2 SVGEGT. CDR3 nucleotide sequence: TGTGCCAGCAGTTACCCCTCAGCGGGAACAGATACGCAGTATTTT. It encodes CASSYPSAGTDTQYF.

The CDR3 spells CAWSLRDRDSYEQYF. CDR3 nucleotide sequence: TGTGCCTGGAGTCTCCGGGACAGGGATTCCTACGAGCAGTACTTC. V is TRBV30 and J is TRBJ2-7, with TRBD1 matching 9 bases. V lost 2 bases, J lost 1 base, and 6 bases stayed unmatched. Per germline, CDR1 GTSNPN and CDR2 SVGIG (reference sequence). CDR3 length equals 15 residues.

CDR3 sequence (DNA): TGTGCCAGCAGCTTAGATGGGCAGGGGAAAAGTTCACCCCTCCACTTT. This codes for CASSLDGQGKSSPLHF. This chain uses TRBV7-9 with TRBJ1-6, with TRBD1 as a possible D gene (6 bases). In germline, CDR1 is SEHNR, CDR2 FQNEAQ (reference sequence). Trimming removed 1 base at V and 9 bases at J, with 16 bases between. This CDR3 contains 16 residues.

The chain links TRBV11-1 to TRBJ2-7; TRBD2 agrees at 8 bases. This CDR3 has 15 residues. Unmatched junction bases numbered 4, after V lost 0 bases and J lost 3 bases. CDR1 is SGHAT and CDR2 is FQDESV in the germline V gene (reference sequence). CDR3 residues: CASSLAWSGSYEQYF. As DNA, the CDR3 is TGTGCCAGCAGCTTAGCGTGGAGCGGGAGCTACGAGCAGTACTTC.

V is TRBV19 and J is TRBJ2-1, with TRBD2 matching 7 bases. V trimming: 2 bases; J trimming: 8 bases; junction bases outside the gene matches: 9. This CDR3 is built from 15 residues. CDR1 LNHDA and CDR2 SQIVND come from the germline V gene (reference sequence). CDR3 protein: CASSIMGGLWDEQFF. CDR3 nucleotides: TGTGCCAGTAGTATAATGGGGGGGTTATGGGATGAGCAGTTCTTC.

V is TRBV6-1 and J is TRBJ1-2; the match to TRBD1 covers 8 bases. CDR1 MNHNS and CDR2 SASEGT come from the germline V gene. CDR3 length: 13 amino acids. J gave up 8 bases and V 2 bases, and 4 bases lay outside the gene matches. CDR3 coding DNA: TGTGCCAGCAGTGAACCGGACAGGGCAGGCTACACCTTC. Amino acid sequence: CASSEPDRAGYTF.